The sample holds many counts of the clone carrying this T cell receptor (beta chain). Every member of the patient group was node-negative on CT and PET/CT (none had prior chemotherapy, radiotherapy or other malignancies). The V and J ends lost 1 base and 2 bases respectively, with 5 bases between them. This CDR3 contains 13 residues. CDR1 is LGHDT, CDR2 YNNKEL, per germline (reference sequence). The record originates from a study of prognosis after radiotherapy for stage I lung cancer. Study background: Enrollment of stage I non-small cell lung cancer patients ran from April 2018 to January 2019. The patients included 12 to 15 who had newly diagnosed primary stage I lung tumors, along with several others who had oligometastatic NSCLC after their primary tumor had been surgically resected. None of the patients had concurrent treatment alongside stereotactic body radiotherapy.

Genomic DNA served as the source from which two-round multiplex PCR generated TCR beta CDR3 amplicons. Primers were specific to each TRBV and TRBJ gene in first-round PCR. One entry per CDR3 protein results from TCRdb running MiXCR on the multiplex PCR reads. The sample shows around 17,000 distinct CDR3 sequences, about a sixth of them seen only once. Sequenced material: PBMCs, taken before or after stereotactic body radiation therapy (not recorded which). The clonotype was recovered from a donor aged 50 or older with non-small cell lung cancer. The V call is TRBV3-1, the J call TRBJ1-2, with D uncertain. The CDR3 coding sequence is TGTGCCAGCAGCCAAGGGGCAAACTATGGCTACACCTTC. Translated: CASSQGANYGYTF.